This T cell receptor (beta chain) was identified in a study of blood T cell repertoires in COVID-19. Study-wide background: Nucleic acid was either cDNA or gDNA, and it came from T cells, B-cell-depleted T cells, or PBMCs.

Original methodology: Reference gene primers were amplified, and this amplification served to estimate nucleated cell counts. Clones were read by immunoSEQ multiplex PCR, and TCRdb kept only the in-frame ones, dropping some. From that table come the V and J calls and clone size; the DNA was used to work out D and trimming. The data contain approximately 190,000 clones, roughly 79% of them singletons. Deletions cut 0 bases from V and 7 bases from J, with 15 bases between. Germline lookup yields CDR1 KGHSH and CDR2 LQKENI. CDR3 length: 16 residues. This receptor was taken from a man in his fifties or sixties with active or convalescent COVID-19. V and J are TRBV18 and TRBJ2-2, with D unclear. Sequencing input: peripheral blood. The CDR3 loop is CASSPPISQARGELFF. The CDR3 coding sequence is TGTGCCAGCTCACCACCAATTTCCCAGGCACGCGGGGAGCTGTTTTTT.